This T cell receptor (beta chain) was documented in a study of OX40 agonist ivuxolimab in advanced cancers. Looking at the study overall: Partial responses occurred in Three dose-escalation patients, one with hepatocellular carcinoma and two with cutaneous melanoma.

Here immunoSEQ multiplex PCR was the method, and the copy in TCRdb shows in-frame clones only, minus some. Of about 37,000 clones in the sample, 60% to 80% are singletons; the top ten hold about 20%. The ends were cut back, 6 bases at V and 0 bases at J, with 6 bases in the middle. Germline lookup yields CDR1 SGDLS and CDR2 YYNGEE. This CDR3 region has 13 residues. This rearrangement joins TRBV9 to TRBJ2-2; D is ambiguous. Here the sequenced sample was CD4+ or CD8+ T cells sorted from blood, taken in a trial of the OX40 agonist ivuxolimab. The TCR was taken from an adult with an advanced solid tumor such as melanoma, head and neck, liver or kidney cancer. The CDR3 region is CASIDANTGELFF. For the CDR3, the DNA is TGTGCCAGCATAGACGCGAACACCGGGGAGCTGTTTTTT.